Listed below are T cell receptor beta chains from one sample, sequenced in a study of blood T cell repertoires in COVID-19. Measured with immunoSEQ multiplex PCR; TCRdb has only the in-frame clones, and not every one. The sample gives approximately 70,000 clones, approximately 85% of which show up once; 35% is in the top ten. The sample taken for sequencing was peripheral blood. The receptors come from a woman of 80 years or more with active or convalescent COVID-19. The CDR3 runs from the conserved cysteine through the conserved F or W. D genes are given only for firm matches. Some rows have no size entry. The others give once, few or many, or a class for an expanded clone.

cdr3_aa | cdr3_nt | v_call | d_call | j_call | clone_size
CASRLRRDSAYEQYF | TGTGCCAGCAGACTCCGCAGGGATTCGGCCTACGAGCAGTACTTC | TRBV7-8 | - | TRBJ2-7 | -
CSAEVGGVFGNTIYF | TGCAGCGCCGAAGTAGGAGGGGTATTCGGAAACACCATATATTTT | TRBV29-1 | - | TRBJ1-3 | -
CASSTGQGFIGGYTF | TGTGCCAGCAGTACGGGACAGGGCTTTATTGGTGGCTACACCTTC | TRBV5-6 | TRBD1 | TRBJ1-2 | -
CASSLSRANYGYTF | TGTGCCAGCAGTTTATCTAGAGCTAACTATGGCTACACCTTC | TRBV27 | - | TRBJ1-2 | once
CASSRTVYNEQFF | TGTGCCAGCAGCCGGACAGTCTACAATGAGCAGTTCTTC | TRBV28 | - | TRBJ2-1 | -
CASSKDSFNYGYTF | TGTGCCAGTAGTAAGGACAGCTTTAACTATGGCTACACCTTC | TRBV19 | - | TRBJ1-2 | -
CASSPGVNQPQHF | TGTGCCAGCTCACCTGGAGTTAATCAGCCCCAGCATTTT | TRBV18 | - | TRBJ1-5 | few
CASSQESINQPQHF | TGTGCCAGCAGCCAAGAATCCATCAATCAGCCCCAGCATTTT | TRBV4-2 | - | TRBJ1-5 | -
CASNPTGGRGYTF | TGTGCCAGCAACCCGACAGGGGGCAGGGGCTACACCTTC | TRBV6-5 | TRBD1 | TRBJ1-2 | -
CASSQDAGKQFF | TGTGCCAGCAGCCAAGATGCCGGGAAGCAGTTCTTC | TRBV3-1/TRBV3-2 | - | TRBJ2-1 | -
CASSPQGLEAFF | TGTGCCAGCAGCCCCCAGGGCCTTGAAGCTTTCTTT | TRBV12-3/TRBV12-4 | - | TRBJ1-1 | -
CASVDRGYGYTF | TGTGCCAGTGTGGACAGGGGCTATGGCTACACCTTC | TRBV19 | TRBD1 | TRBJ1-2 | -
CASSWARVGTDTQYF | TGTGCCAGCAGCTGGGCAAGAGTTGGCACAGATACGCAGTATTTT | TRBV5-5 | - | TRBJ2-3 | -
CASSYNRDRGPEAFF | TGTGCCAGCAGTTATAACCGGGACAGGGGCCCTGAAGCTTTCTTT | TRBV27 | TRBD1 | TRBJ1-1 | once
CASSFGGSEELFF | TGTGCCAGCAGCTTTGGAGGGTCTGAGGAACTGTTTTTT | TRBV11-2 | - | TRBJ1-4 | -
CASSSNRRDRASSYSEKLFF | TGTGCCAGCAGTTCCAACCGTCGGGACAGGGCAAGTAGTTATAGTGAAAAACTGTTTTTT | TRBV27 | TRBD1 | TRBJ1-4 | -
CASSWSGTRETDTQYF | TGTGCCAGCAGTTGGTCCGGGACTAGAGAAACAGATACGCAGTATTTT | TRBV2 | TRBD2 | TRBJ2-3 | -
CASRKRGLSYSNQPQHF | TGTGCCAGCAGAAAAAGGGGGCTTTCCTATAGCAATCAGCCCCAGCATTTT | TRBV28 | TRBD1 | TRBJ1-5 | -
CASSSSGGAPDTQYF | TGTGCCAGCAGCTCCAGCGGGGGGGCCCCAGATACGCAGTATTTT | TRBV7-9 | TRBD2 | TRBJ2-3 | -
CAITTSGTYEQYF | TGTGCCATCACTACTAGCGGAACCTACGAGCAGTACTTC | TRBV10-3 | TRBD2 | TRBJ2-7 | -
CASSQRLNTEAFF | TGTGCCAGCAGCCAACGTCTAAACACTGAAGCTTTCTTT | TRBV9 | - | TRBJ1-1 | -
CASASPGLRQGNTIYF | TGTGCCAGCGCTTCTCCGGGACTTAGACAAGGAAACACCATATATTTT | TRBV28 | - | TRBJ1-3 | few
CASSPWTSGGRATGELFF | TGTGCCAGCAGCCCCTGGACTAGCGGGGGGCGCGCCACCGGGGAGCTGTTTTTT | TRBV7-8 | TRBD2 | TRBJ2-2 | -
CASSPLQGSGDTQYF | TGTGCCAGCTCACCTCTACAGGGGTCGGGAGATACGCAGTATTTT | TRBV18 | TRBD1 | TRBJ2-3 | -
CAISSGGAGETQYF | TGTGCCATCAGCTCCGGGGGGGCCGGGGAGACCCAGTACTTC | TRBV10-3 | TRBD2 | TRBJ2-5 | -
CASSLWGGGQGLNNQPQHF | TGTGCCAGCAGTTTATGGGGGGGAGGACAGGGCCTTAACAATCAGCCCCAGCATTTT | TRBV27 | TRBD1 | TRBJ1-5 | once
CASRRGTGVDTQYF | TGTGCCAGCAGACGCGGGACAGGGGTGGATACGCAGTATTTT | TRBV7-2 | TRBD1 | TRBJ2-3 | -
CASSLRSSPGGELFF | TGTGCCAGCAGCTTAAGGTCCTCGCCGGGCGGGGAGCTGTTTTTT | TRBV11-2 | - | TRBJ2-2 | -
CASSLSPTSGVGTQYF | TGTGCCAGCAGCTTAAGTCCCACTAGCGGGGTTGGGACCCAGTACTTC | TRBV7-2 | TRBD2 | TRBJ2-5 | -
CASSVTDRGSETQYF | TGTGCCAGCAGCGTAACTGACCGGGGGAGTGAGACCCAGTACTTC | TRBV9 | - | TRBJ2-5 | -
CASSPRGLAGGRTDTQYF | TGTGCCAGCAGCCCTCGTGGACTAGCGGGGGGGCGTACAGATACGCAGTATTTT | TRBV7-9 | TRBD2 | TRBJ2-3 | -
CASSNHGTGGVEGYTF | TGTGCCAGTAGTAACCACGGGACAGGGGGCGTCGAAGGCTACACCTTC | TRBV19 | TRBD1 | TRBJ1-2 | -
CASSRTGTEAFF | TGTGCCAGCAGCCGCACAGGAACTGAAGCTTTCTTT | TRBV3-1/TRBV3-2 | - | TRBJ1-1 | -
CASSEGTGAYEQYF | TGTGCCAGCAGCGAGGGGACAGGGGCCTACGAGCAGTACTTC | TRBV9 | TRBD1 | TRBJ2-7 | -
CSARDGFTQYF | TGCAGTGCTAGAGACGGGTTTACGCAGTATTTT | TRBV20-1 | - | TRBJ2-3 | few
CATQGSGNEKLFF | TGTGCCACACAGGGCAGTGGCAATGAAAAACTGTTTTTT | TRBV10-3 | - | TRBJ1-4 | -
CASSYNRGNTIYF | TGTGCCAGCAGTTACAACAGGGGGAACACCATATATTTT | TRBV12-3/TRBV12-4 | TRBD1 | TRBJ1-3 | -
CASSEGDYRDNGYTF | TGTGCCAGCAGTGAGGGGGATTACAGGGATAATGGCTACACCTTC | TRBV2 | - | TRBJ1-2 | -
CASSPLPAWQYEAFF | TGTGCCAGCAGTCCCCTCCCCGCATGGCAGTATGAAGCTTTCTTT | TRBV27 | - | TRBJ1-1 | few
CASSQGWNEQFF | TGTGCCAGCAGTCAGGGGTGGAATGAGCAGTTCTTC | TRBV25-1 | - | TRBJ2-1 | -
CSVYRGTEAFF | TGCAGCGTATATAGAGGGACTGAAGCTTTCTTT | TRBV29-1 | - | TRBJ1-1 | -
CAWNRQGDYEQYF | TGTGCCTGGAACCGACAGGGGGACTACGAGCAGTACTTC | TRBV30 | TRBD1 | TRBJ2-7 | -
CASSLLQNNEQFF | TGCGCCAGCAGCTTGTTGCAGAACAATGAGCAGTTCTTC | TRBV5-1 | - | TRBJ2-1 | -
CASSGTGAANEQFF | TGCGCCAGCAGCGGGACAGGGGCGGCCAATGAGCAGTTCTTC | TRBV5-1 | TRBD1 | TRBJ2-1 | -
CASSLEGGLGGYTF | TGTGCCAGCAGCTTAGAGGGGGGGTTGGGTGGCTACACCTTC | TRBV7-2 | - | TRBJ1-2 | -
CASSQAGVGYTF | TGCGCCAGCAGCCAAGCAGGGGTCGGCTACACCTTC | TRBV4-3 | - | TRBJ1-2 | -
CASRTVGTEAFF | TGTGCCAGCAGGACAGTAGGTACTGAAGCTTTCTTT | TRBV5-4 | - | TRBJ1-1 | once
CASRRSSYNSPLHF | TGTGCCAGTAGGCGGAGCTCCTATAATTCACCCCTCCACTTT | TRBV19 | - | TRBJ1-6 | -
CAISERDGDAKTQYF | TGTGCCATCAGTGAGCGTGATGGAGATGCAAAGACCCAGTACTTC | TRBV10-3 | - | TRBJ2-5 | -